The clone carrying this T cell receptor (beta chain) was seen a few times. This specimen belongs to a study of blood T cell repertoires in COVID-19. Study-wide background: In each case, the material was cDNA or gDNA derived from T cells, B-cell-depleted T cells, or PBMCs.

As processed by the authors: By means of reference gene primer amplification, nucleated cell counts were estimated. Some clones are missing from TCRdb's copy, which holds only in-frame ones; the method was immunoSEQ multiplex PCR. V and J calls and clone size are those listed in that table; D and trimming were worked out from the DNA. The table includes about 230,000 clones, roughly 80% detected once. This TCR was sampled from a woman in her sixties or seventies with active or convalescent COVID-19. Sequencing input: peripheral blood.

The CDR3 spells CASSPGVPSYNEQFF. CDR3 DNA sequence: TGTGCCAGTAGTCCAGGGGTGCCCTCCTACAATGAGCAGTTCTTC. This chain joins TRBV19 and TRBJ2-1, with D tentatively TRBD1 (6 bases). Germline values: CDR1 LNHDA, CDR2 SQIVND (reference sequence). The ends were cut back, 5 bases at V and 0 bases at J, with 11 bases in the middle. CDR3 length equals 15 residues.